A single sample gave rise to the 28 T cell receptor beta chains below, sequenced in a study of radiation and T cells in renal cell carcinoma (dated by TCRdb to 2020 to 2022). Per the publication, the time point label means: blood 4 weeks post-SBRT, at nephrectomy. The treatment or condition label corresponds to: 15 Gy SBRT to primary tumor, nephrectomy 4 weeks later. Library generation was performed with the immunoSEQ multiplex PCR assay. TCRdb took this table from immuneACCESS and kept in-frame rearrangements with V and J called. Such tables lack part of the clones; where checked against another copy, unresolved V genes explain under half of the gap, and the rest is unexplained. This sample comprises around 30,000 clones, 65% to 85% of them detected only once. Of the sample, around a third is held by the ten largest clones. The source was blood, collected from a patient whose treatment included radiotherapy and nephrectomy. Receptors were obtained from a man aged 55 to 70 with renal cell carcinoma.

The chain carries TRBV21-1 and TRBJ1-5. TRBV21-1 is classified as a pseudogene. This CDR3 spans 18 amino acids. CDR3 loop: CASSLPGGRGMNNQPQHF. The CDR3 nucleotides read TGTGCCAGCAGCCTCCCGGGAGGGAGGGGGATGAACAATCAGCCCCAGCATTTT.

This sequence joins TRBV11-1 and TRBJ2-2; 13 bases fit TRBD2. CDR1 and CDR2 (germline): SGHAT, FQDESV (reference sequence). CDR3 length: 19 amino acids. With 5 bases clipped from V and 3 bases from J, the junction kept 12 bases outside the gene matches. CDR3 amino acids: CASSQSITSGRAYTGELFF. DNA of the CDR3: TGTGCCAGCAGCCAATCCATAACTAGCGGGAGGGCCTACACCGGGGAGCTGTTTTTT.

J is TRBJ2-2 and V is TRBV9, with D possibly being TRBD2 (5 bases). The CDR3 has 16 residues. The germline V gene encodes CDR1 SGDLS and CDR2 YYNGEE. V lost 2 bases to trimming and J lost 6 bases, with 17 bases between them. CDR3 in amino acids: CASSVAGHRAAGELFF. CDR3 DNA: TGTGCCAGCAGCGTTGCGGGCCACCGAGCAGCCGGGGAGCTGTTTTTT.

V usage is TRBV7-9 and J usage is TRBJ2-1; 7 bases match TRBD2. Germline CDR1 is SEHNR and CDR2 is FQNEAQ (reference sequence). V shed 8 bases and J 5 bases; nucleotides not matched to a gene: 9. CDR3 length: 14 amino acids. The CDR3 loop is CASEGLAANNEQFF. The DNA of the CDR3 is TGTGCCAGCGAAGGCCTAGCGGCAAACAATGAGCAGTTCTTC.

The chain employs TRBV5-6 and TRBJ2-7, with 10 bases lining up with TRBD2. Germline CDR1 reads SGHDT; CDR2 reads YYEEEE. After removal of 0 bases from V and 10 bases from J, the junction contained 4 bases not matched to a gene. There are 13 residues in the CDR3. CDR3 coding DNA: TGTGCCAGCAGCTTGGTCCTAGCGGGAGATCAGTACTTC. It translates to CASSLVLAGDQYF.

V gene TRBV6-5 combines with J gene TRBJ1-5; D ambiguous. The CDR3 contains 15 residues. From germline, CDR1 is MNHEY and CDR2 SVGAGI. Between the trimmed V and J ends, which lost 6 bases and 1 base, there was a span of 13 bases. The CDR3 DNA follows: TGTGCCAGCAGCCTGGGTGGAGGGAGCAATCAGCCCCAGCATTTT. Encoded protein: CASSLGGGSNQPQHF.

The CDR3 sequence is CASSVGGQGTYEQYF. DNA for the CDR3: TGTGCCAGCAGCGTAGGTGGACAGGGGACCTACGAGCAGTACTTC. The chain uses TRBV9 and TRBJ2-7; the match to TRBD1 covers 9 bases. The CDR3 has 15 amino acids. V trimming: 0 bases; J trimming: 2 bases; junction bases outside the gene matches: 3. CDR1 is SGDLS and CDR2 is YYNGEE in the germline V gene.

This clone was found a few times. V is TRBV6-1 and J is TRBJ1-2, with D hard to call. V lost 10 bases and J lost 4, with 16 bases in between. This CDR3 comprises 13 residues. Germline-derived CDR1 and CDR2 are MNHNS and SASEGT. The CDR3 DNA follows: TGTGCCATCCCCCACAAGCTAGGCTATGGCTACACCTTC. Translating gives CAIPHKLGYGYTF.

The chain has TRBV19 and TRBJ1-1; 7 bases are a match to TRBD1. The CDR3 contains 14 residues. V gave up 5 bases and J gave up 4 bases; unmatched junction bases: 7. Germline V gives CDR1 LNHDA, CDR2 SQIVND (reference sequence). The CDR3 nucleotides are TGTGCCAGTAGTCCAGGACAGGTGGCCACTGAAGCTTTCTTT. Translating gives CASSPGQVATEAFF.

This chain links TRBV5-4 with TRBJ1-2, with D tentatively TRBD1 (6 bases). The CDR3 covers 14 residues. Germline V lookup: CDR1 SGHNT, CDR2 YYREEE (reference sequence). The V and J ends lost 5 bases and 3 bases respectively, with 14 bases between them. The CDR3 DNA is TGTGCCAGCAGTCCAGCAGGGGTCGACTATGGCTACACCTTC. It encodes CASSPAGVDYGYTF.

The chain recombines TRBV30 with TRBJ1-2; 8 nucleotides line up with TRBD1. This CDR3 spans 14 amino acids. In germline, CDR1 is GTSNPN, CDR2 SVGIG (reference sequence). After removal of 0 bases from V and 2 bases from J, the junction contained 2 bases not matched to a gene. The CDR3 here is CAWSVNRGNYGYTF. In nucleotides, the CDR3 is TGTGCCTGGAGTGTAAACAGGGGGAACTATGGCTACACCTTC.

This chain joins TRBV5-6 and TRBJ1-5; perhaps TRBD1 as D (5 bases). The V gene's germline CDR1 is SGHDT and CDR2 YYEEEE. Trimming took off 4 bases at V and 2 bases at J, with 13 bases between the two ends. This CDR3 region has 15 residues. DNA for the CDR3: TGTGCCAGCAGCCCATCGGGACTGGGCAATCAGCCCCAGCATTTT. This codes for CASSPSGLGNQPQHF.

The chain has TRBV19 and TRBJ1-6; 8 bases match TRBD1. In germline, CDR1 is LNHDA, CDR2 SQIVND (reference sequence). The trim removed 5 bases at V and 10 bases at J, leaving 10 bases unmatched. This CDR3 comprises 15 residues. CDR3 bases: TGTGCCAGTAGTCCCATGACAGGGGCCGGGTCACCCCTCCACTTT. This encodes CASSPMTGAGSPLHF.

The gene calls are TRBV7-6 and TRBJ2-7; 7 bases agree with TRBD1. The CDR3 is 12 residues long. Germline CDR1 SGHVS, CDR2 FNYEAQ. The J segment lost 3 bases and the V segment lost 6 bases, leaving 2 bases of the junction unmatched. CDR3 region: CASSGTDYEQYF. The CDR3 DNA sequence: TGTGCCAGCAGTGGGACAGACTACGAGCAGTACTTC.

This CDR3 is CASSLSGRSGNEQFF. In nucleotides, the CDR3 is TGTGCCAGCAGTTTAAGCGGGAGAAGTGGCAATGAGCAGTTCTTC. The rearrangement links TRBV7-2 to TRBJ2-1, with 8 bases identical to TRBD2. J lost 6 bases, V lost 6 bases, and 10 bases had no gene match. Germline V gene sequence: CDR1 SGHTA, CDR2 FQGNSA. This CDR3 has 15 residues.

CDR3 sequence reads: CASSVGQGTVDTQYF. CDR3 DNA sequence: TGTGCCAGCAGCGTAGGTCAAGGAACGGTGGATACGCAGTATTTT. This sequence joins TRBV9 and TRBJ2-3; D is undetermined. Deletions cut 0 bases from V and 6 bases from J, with 14 bases between. The CDR3 covers 15 residues. Germline V lookup: CDR1 SGDLS, CDR2 YYNGEE.

The chain is built from TRBV4-3 and TRBJ2-3, with a tentative D call TRBD1 (5 bases). From germline, CDR1 is LGHNA and CDR2 YSLEER. Trimming removed 0 bases at V and 0 bases at J, with 13 bases between. The CDR3 is 17 amino acids. The CDR3 protein is CASSQDGPRVSTDTQYF. The CDR3 DNA follows: TGCGCCAGCAGCCAAGATGGCCCCAGGGTGAGCACAGATACGCAGTATTTT.

V and J are TRBV7-9 and TRBJ2-7; no firm D call. Germline loops: CDR1 SEHNR, CDR2 FQNEAQ (reference sequence). This CDR3 is built from 12 residues. Trimming took 5 bases from V and 3 from J, leaving 8 bases between them. DNA of the CDR3: TGTGCCAGCAGCCGACAAGACTACGAGCAGTACTTC. This gives the protein CASSRQDYEQYF.

This chain uses TRBV7-9 with TRBJ1-2; 7 bases map to TRBD1. The CDR3 loop spans 16 amino acids. The J segment lost 4 bases and the V segment lost 5 bases, leaving 13 bases of the junction unmatched. Germline values: CDR1 SEHNR, CDR2 FQNEAQ (reference sequence). The CDR3 here is CASSTRQGSGVYGYTF. CDR3 DNA sequence: TGTGCCAGCAGCACTCGACAGGGTAGCGGAGTCTATGGCTACACCTTC.

This rearrangement joins TRBV18 to TRBJ2-7; D ambiguous. The CDR3 is made up of 13 amino acids. Trimming removed 0 bases from V and 7 bases from J, with 10 bases in between. Germline V lookup: CDR1 KGHSH, CDR2 LQKENI. Here the CDR3 reads CASSPPRPSEQYF. The CDR3, as DNA: TGTGCCAGCTCACCACCTCGGCCGAGTGAGCAGTACTTC.

The CDR3 DNA reads as TGTGCCAGCAGTTACCCTTTTCGATACGAGCAGTACTTC. Its protein is CASSYPFRYEQYF. V is TRBV6-5 and J is TRBJ2-7; D unresolved. The CDR3 length is 13 residues. Germline CDR1 MNHEY, CDR2 SVGAGI. V was pared by 2 bases and J by 4 bases, with 9 bases between.

The table lists this clone with a few counts. This rearrangement joins TRBV30 to TRBJ1-5, with no clear D. Germline V gives CDR1 GTSNPN, CDR2 SVGIG (reference sequence). This CDR3 comprises 14 residues. V lost 1 base, J lost 2 bases, and 9 bases lay in between. The CDR3 bases are TGTGCCTGGAGTGGTCCATCGGGCAATCAGCCCCAGCATTTT. Translated, it gives CAWSGPSGNQPQHF. The variable domain in full, completed from reference TRBV30 and TRBJ1-5, reads SQTIHQWPATLVQPVGSPLSLECTVEGTSNPNLYWYRQAAGRGLQLLFYSVGIGQISSEVPQNLSASRPQDRQFILSSKKLLLSDSGFYLCAWSGPSGNQPQHFGDGTRLSIL.

The chain joins TRBV10-3 to TRBJ1-2, with 9 bases aligning to TRBD1. Unmatched junction bases numbered 8, after V lost 6 bases and J lost 3 bases. Germline V gene lookup returns CDR1 ENHRY and CDR2 SYGVKD. The CDR3 is made up of 15 amino acids. The CDR3, as DNA: TGTGCCATCAGGGAGACAGGGGGGGAGGACTATGGCTACACCTTC. The encoded protein is CAIRETGGEDYGYTF.

The chain carries TRBV7-2 and TRBJ2-2, with TRBD1 matching 10 bases. Per germline, CDR1 SGHTA and CDR2 FQGNSA. The CDR3 runs to 16 residues. Germline trimming cut 2 bases from V and 10 bases from J; bases unmatched to any gene: 10. CDR3 residues: CASSLFLDRGLVELFF. CDR3 DNA: TGTGCCAGCAGCTTATTTCTCGACAGGGGGCTTGTGGAGCTGTTTTTT. The whole variable domain, filled in from reference TRBV7-2 and TRBJ2-2, reads GAGVSQSPSNKVTEKGKDVELRCDPISGHTALYWYRQSLGQGLEFLIYFQGNSAPDKSGLPSDRFSAERTGGSVSTLTIQRTQQEDSAVYLCASSLFLDRGLVELFFGEGSRLTVL.

The chain couples TRBV2 to TRBJ2-7; no firm D call. The CDR3 covers 13 residues. Trimming removed 5 bases at V and 1 base at J, with 9 bases between. Germline assignment: CDR1 SNHLY and CDR2 FYNNEI. CDR3 in amino acids: CASSLEYSYEQYF. CDR3 in DNA: TGTGCCAGCAGTCTAGAATATTCCTACGAGCAGTACTTC.

The rearrangement uses TRBV19 and TRBJ2-7; 11 bases line up with TRBD1. Trimming removed 7 bases from V and 3 bases from J; junction bases left unmatched: 5. Germline CDR1 is LNHDA and CDR2 is SQIVND (reference sequence). The CDR3 loop spans 14 amino acids. This chain's CDR3 is CASNSGTGGYEQYF. The CDR3 DNA reads TGTGCCAGTAACTCCGGGACAGGGGGCTACGAGCAGTACTTC.

CDR3 in amino acids: CAWSVQGRLGYYGYTF. DNA of the CDR3: TGTGCCTGGAGTGTACAAGGCCGCCTTGGGTACTATGGCTACACCTTC. The V gene is TRBV30, the J gene TRBJ1-2; the D is unclear. Germline V CDR1 and CDR2: GTSNPN, SVGIG (reference sequence). The length of the CDR3 is 16 residues. The ends were cut back, 0 bases at V and 3 bases at J, with 17 bases in the middle.

This chain links TRBV7-8 with TRBJ1-5, with D perhaps TRBD1 (5 bases). CDR1 SGHVS and CDR2 FQNEAQ come from the germline V gene. CDR3 length equals 12 residues. V was pared by 1 base and J by 7 bases, with 5 bases between. Here the CDR3 reads CASSLGDQPQHF. The CDR3 nucleotides are TGTGCCAGCAGCTTAGGGGACCAGCCCCAGCATTTT.